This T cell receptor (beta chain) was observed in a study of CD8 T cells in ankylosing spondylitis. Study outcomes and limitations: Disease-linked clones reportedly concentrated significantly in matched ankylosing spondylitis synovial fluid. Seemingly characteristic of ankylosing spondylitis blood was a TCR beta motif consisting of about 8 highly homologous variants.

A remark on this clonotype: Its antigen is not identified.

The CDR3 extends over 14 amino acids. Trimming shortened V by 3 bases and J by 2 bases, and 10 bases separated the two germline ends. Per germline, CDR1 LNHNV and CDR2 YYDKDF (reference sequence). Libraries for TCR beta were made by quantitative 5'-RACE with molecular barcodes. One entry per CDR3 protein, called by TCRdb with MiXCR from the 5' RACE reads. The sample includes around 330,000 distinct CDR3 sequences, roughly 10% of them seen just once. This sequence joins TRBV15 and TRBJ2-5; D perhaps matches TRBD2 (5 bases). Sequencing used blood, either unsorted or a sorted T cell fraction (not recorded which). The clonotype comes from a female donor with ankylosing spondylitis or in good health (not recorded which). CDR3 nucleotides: TGTGCCACCAGCAGCGGGGTTATACAAGAGACCCAGTACTTC. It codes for CATSSGVIQETQYF. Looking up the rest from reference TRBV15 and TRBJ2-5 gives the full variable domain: DAMVIQNPRYQVTQFGKPVTLSCSQTLNHNVMYWYQQKSSQAPKLLFHYYDKDFNNEADTPDNFQSRRPNTSFCFLDIRSPGLGDTAMYLCATSSGVIQETQYFGPGTRLLVL.